The rows below give T cell receptor beta chains drawn from one sample of a study of blood T cells in healthy people across ages. Each CDR3 protein is one row after TCRdb ran MiXCR on the 5' RACE reads. Here the sample spans more than 700,000 distinct CDR3 sequences, less than 70% being singletons. The sequenced sample consisted of blood. Receptors originate from a man older than 75 in good health. Each CDR3 is given with its conserved first and last residue. The order of the fields is V gene, clone size, D gene, J gene, CDR3 protein, CDR3 DNA. The D gene is left open where the match is weak. The size field is filled for only some rows; it gives once, few, many or a size class.

TRBV12-3/TRBV12-4,.,TRBD1,TRBJ1-1,CASSLSTGLNTEAFF,TGTGCCAGCAGTCTATCGACAGGGTTGAACACTGAAGCTTTCTTT
TRBV15,.,.,TRBJ2-4,CATSRGRSGDIQYF,TGTGCCACCAGCAGAGGCAGATCGGGAGACATTCAGTACTTC
TRBV3-1,few,.,TRBJ2-7,CASSQPSKGGSYEQYF,TGTGCCAGCAGCCAACCCTCAAAGGGTGGCTCCTACGAGCAGTACTTC
TRBV6-1,.,.,TRBJ2-1,CASRGDGSYNEQFF,TGTGCCAGCAGGGGAGACGGGTCCTACAATGAGCAGTTCTTC
TRBV5-1,.,.,TRBJ2-3,CASSWGLGERTDTQYF,TGCGCCAGCAGCTGGGGCCTTGGTGAGAGGACAGATACGCAGTATTTT
TRBV10-3,.,.,TRBJ2-5,CASEGGPGETQYF,TGTGCCTCGGAGGGGGGGCCAGGGGAGACCCAGTACTTC
TRBV6-5,.,.,TRBJ2-7,CASKRATTYEQYF,TGTGCCAGCAAGCGGGCCACAACCTACGAGCAGTACTTC
TRBV29-1,.,.,TRBJ2-7,CSVETRGDEQYF,TGCAGCGTTGAAACGCGCGGGGACGAGCAGTACTTC
TRBV3-1,.,TRBD1,TRBJ2-7,CASSQEGQGLYEQYF,TGTGCCAGCAGTCAAGAGGGACAGGGACTATACGAGCAGTACTTC
TRBV6-2/TRBV6-3,few,TRBD1,TRBJ1-2,CASTRTGARYGYTF,TGTGCCAGCACTAGAACAGGGGCCAGGTATGGCTACACCTTC
TRBV29-1,few,.,TRBJ2-3,CSVDNQGSDTQYF,TGCAGCGTTGATAATCAGGGGTCGGATACGCAGTATTTT
TRBV6-4,.,.,TRBJ1-1,CASSAASNTEAFF,TGTGCCAGCAGTGCGGCGTCGAACACTGAAGCTTTCTTT
TRBV20-1,.,TRBD1,TRBJ1-5,CSARGGDRSNQPQHF,TGCAGTGCTAGGGGAGGGGACAGGAGCAATCAGCCCCAGCATTTT
TRBV6-5,.,.,TRBJ2-7,CASSYSGRRSSYEQYF,TGTGCCAGCAGTTACTCCGGACGTCGGAGCTCCTACGAGCAGTACTTC
TRBV14,.,.,TRBJ2-1,CASSFGLVSYNEQFF,TGTGCCAGCAGCTTTGGACTGGTCTCCTACAATGAGCAGTTCTTC
TRBV7-2,few,.,TRBJ2-1,CASSLESGAYNEQFF,TGTGCCAGCAGCTTAGAGTCAGGGGCGTACAATGAGCAGTTCTTC
TRBV9,many,TRBD1,TRBJ1-1,CASSPRLGQGKGTEAFF,TGTGCCAGCAGCCCACGCTTGGGACAGGGTAAGGGGACTGAAGCTTTCTTT
TRBV6-5,.,.,TRBJ1-2,CASSYSEGSRRGYTF,TGTGCCAGCAGTTACTCAGAGGGTTCAAGGCGCGGCTACACCTTC
TRBV25-1,few,.,TRBJ2-3,CASSGGAGGHRYAYF,TGTGCCAGCTCGGGAGGGGCAGGGGGGCACAGATACGCGTATTTT
TRBV13,few,.,TRBJ2-1,CASSLSLQPGYNEQFF,TGTGCCAGCAGTCTAAGTCTACAACCGGGCTACAATGAGCAGTTCTTC
TRBV29-1,few,.,TRBJ1-1,CSVVEARAFF,TGCAGCGTTGTGGAAGCACGAGCTTTCTTT
TRBV5-1,few,TRBD1,TRBJ2-5,CASSSGQGLVQETQYF,TGCGCCAGCAGCTCCGGACAGGGATTAGTCCAAGAGACCCAGTACTTC
TRBV2,.,.,TRBJ1-1,CASTHGQNTEAFF,TGTGCCAGCACCCACGGGCAGAACACTGAAGCTTTCTTT
TRBV7-8,.,.,TRBJ1-5,CASSLALKSNSNQPQHF,TGTGCCAGCAGCTTAGCGCTTAAGTCAAATAGCAATCAGCCCCAGCATTTT
TRBV6-2/TRBV6-3,.,.,TRBJ2-2,CASSYIVGAGELFF,TGTGCCAGCAGTTACATAGTAGGGGCGGGGGAGCTGTTTTTT
TRBV18,.,.,TRBJ2-5,CASSPSQPQETQYF,TGTGCCAGCTCACCATCGCAGCCCCAAGAGACCCAGTACTTC
TRBV20-1,.,.,TRBJ2-5,CSAATNSKETQYF,TGCAGTGCTGCGACTAACTCGAAAGAGACCCAGTACTTC
TRBV6-6,.,TRBD1,TRBJ1-6,CASSPTGQGASPLHF,TGTGCCAGCAGCCCTACCGGACAGGGGGCTTCACCCCTCCACTTT
TRBV9,.,.,TRBJ2-3,CAGSVDGDTQYF,TGTGCCGGCAGCGTAGACGGGGATACGCAGTATTTT
TRBV27,.,TRBD2,TRBJ2-7,CASSWGLAGGEQYF,TGTGCCAGCAGTTGGGGACTAGCGGGAGGCGAGCAGTACTTC
TRBV5-1,.,.,TRBJ2-1,CASSRGASGYNEQFF,TGCGCCAGCAGCCGGGGGGCTAGCGGTTACAATGAGCAGTTCTTC
TRBV2,.,.,TRBJ2-5,CASRHRDIQETQYF,TGTGCCAGCAGACACCGGGACATCCAAGAGACCCAGTACTTC
TRBV7-9,.,TRBD1,TRBJ1-2,CASSYRQGRGGLGGYTF,TGTGCCAGCAGCTACAGACAGGGGAGAGGGGGACTAGGCGGCTACACCTTC
TRBV30,.,.,TRBJ1-5,CAWSVPGVPHQPQHF,TGTGCCTGGAGTGTACCTGGGGTCCCCCATCAGCCCCAGCATTTT
TRBV4-1,.,TRBD1,TRBJ2-7,CASSQGRQGGDEQYF,TGCGCCAGCAGCCAAGGCCGACAGGGGGGAGACGAGCAGTACTTC
TRBV2,.,TRBD2,TRBJ2-7,CASSEVRLASEQYF,TGTGCCAGCAGCGAAGTCCGACTAGCCAGCGAGCAGTACTTC
TRBV5-8,.,.,TRBJ2-4,CASSMGPSREQYF,TGTGCCAGCAGCATGGGACCTTCTCGGGAGCAGTACTTC
TRBV5-1,few,TRBD1,TRBJ2-7,CASSLFETGVREQYF,TGCGCCAGCAGCTTGTTCGAGACAGGGGTTCGCGAGCAGTACTTC
TRBV28,few,.,TRBJ2-5,CASSLPVETQYF,TGTGCCAGCAGTTTGCCCGTGGAGACCCAGTACTTC
TRBV6-5,.,.,TRBJ2-4,CASSPFNWDIQYF,TGTGCCAGCAGTCCTTTCAACTGGGACATTCAGTACTTC
TRBV7-2,.,.,TRBJ1-2,CASSPGTLESPLYGYTF,TGTGCCAGCAGCCCCGGGACACTAGAAAGTCCTTTATATGGCTACACCTTC
TRBV7-2,.,.,TRBJ2-7,CASSLVSRRRGANEQYF,TGTGCCAGCAGCTTAGTCTCCCGCCGACGGGGAGCCAATGAGCAGTACTTC
TRBV3-1,.,.,TRBJ2-4,CASSQDLGRAGQGKNIQYF,TGTGCCAGCAGCCAAGATCTCGGAAGGGCGGGGCAGGGTAAAAACATTCAGTACTTC
TRBV20-1,.,TRBD2,TRBJ2-7,CSARDRRLAGAYEQYF,TGCAGTGCTAGAGATCGGAGACTAGCGGGGGCCTACGAGCAGTACTTC
TRBV7-9,.,.,TRBJ1-6,CASSPTASGNSPLHF,TGTGCCAGCAGCCCTACAGCTTCTGGGAATTCACCCCTCCACTTT
TRBV2,.,.,TRBJ2-5,CASSESRGGEQYF,TGTGCCAGCAGTGAGAGTCGAGGGGGTGAGCAGTACTTC
TRBV5-1,.,TRBD1,TRBJ2-5,CASSTGTGLTQYF,TGCGCCAGCAGCACCGGGACAGGGCTGACCCAGTACTTC
TRBV7-6,.,TRBD2,TRBJ2-1,CASSLPAGENYNEQFF,TGTGCCAGCAGCTTACCAGCGGGGGAAAACTACAATGAGCAGTTCTTC
TRBV20-1,.,.,TRBJ1-1,CSASPPGGRRNTEAFF,TGCAGTGCTAGTCCCCCCGGGGGGCGCCGGAACACTGAAGCTTTCTTT
TRBV20-1,.,.,TRBJ2-3,CSATRKTESTDTQYF,TGCAGTGCAACCCGAAAGACCGAAAGCACAGATACGCAGTATTTT
TRBV4-2,.,TRBD2,TRBJ2-4,CASSQDSGTKNIQYF,TGTGCCAGCAGCCAAGATAGCGGGACCAAAAACATTCAGTACTTC
TRBV24-1,few,.,TRBJ2-1,CATSVGGPYNEQFF,TGTGCCACCAGTGTAGGGGGGCCCTACAATGAGCAGTTCTTC
TRBV10-3,.,TRBD2,TRBJ2-5,CAIGAVAGDQETQYF,TGTGCCATCGGTGCGGTAGCGGGAGACCAAGAGACCCAGTACTTC
TRBV15,.,.,TRBJ2-2,CATSRDRVGAGGELFF,TGTGCCACCAGCAGAGATCGCGTTGGGGCCGGCGGGGAGCTGTTTTTT
TRBV27,.,TRBD1,TRBJ2-5,CASSFFQQGKETQYF,TGTGCCAGCAGTTTTTTCCAACAGGGGAAAGAGACCCAGTACTTC
TRBV11-2,.,.,TRBJ1-6,CASSLRQGPNSPLHF,TGTGCTAGCAGCTTACGCCAGGGCCCAAATTCACCCCTCCACTTT
TRBV20-1,few,.,TRBJ2-7,CSASSRLDEQYF,TGCAGTGCTAGCTCGAGGTTGGACGAGCAGTACTTC
TRBV7-2,.,.,TRBJ1-5,CASSLVWGADQPQHF,TGTGCCAGCAGCTTAGTATGGGGGGCTGATCAGCCCCAGCATTTT